In its sample, the clone carrying this T cell receptor (beta chain) was seen once. Its antigen is unknown. Mismatch repair deficiency was confirmed in all patients, by PCR or immunohistochemistry. TCRs were sequenced from a few patients responding to pembrolizumab. This sample is drawn from a study of PD-1 blockade in mismatch repair-deficient tumors. Study in general: Patients had about a dozen mismatch repair-deficient cancer types and were previously treated and progressing. Findings and caveats of the study: Tumor-resident clones, often undetectable pretreatment in blood, expanded then contracted after pembrolizumab.

This CDR3 contains 18 residues. The V end was cut by 2 bases, the J end by 4 bases, with 20 bases between. The V gene's germline CDR1 is SGHTA and CDR2 FQGTGA. Using immunoSEQ multiplex PCR, the repertoire was profiled, and TCRdb retains in-frame clones only, with some absent. The sample has around 100,000 clones; around 80% are singletons. The TCR originated in an adult with mismatch repair-deficient cancer. This rearrangement joins TRBV7-3 to TRBJ2-2, with a tentative D call TRBD1 (6 bases). Sequences were derived from peripheral blood, sampled approximately 64 weeks after starting pembrolizumab. CDR3 sequence reads: CASSLLGGTGRGTGELFF. The DNA for the CDR3 is TGTGCCAGCAGCTTACTAGGGGGTACTGGCAGGGGCACCGGGGAGCTGTTTTTT.